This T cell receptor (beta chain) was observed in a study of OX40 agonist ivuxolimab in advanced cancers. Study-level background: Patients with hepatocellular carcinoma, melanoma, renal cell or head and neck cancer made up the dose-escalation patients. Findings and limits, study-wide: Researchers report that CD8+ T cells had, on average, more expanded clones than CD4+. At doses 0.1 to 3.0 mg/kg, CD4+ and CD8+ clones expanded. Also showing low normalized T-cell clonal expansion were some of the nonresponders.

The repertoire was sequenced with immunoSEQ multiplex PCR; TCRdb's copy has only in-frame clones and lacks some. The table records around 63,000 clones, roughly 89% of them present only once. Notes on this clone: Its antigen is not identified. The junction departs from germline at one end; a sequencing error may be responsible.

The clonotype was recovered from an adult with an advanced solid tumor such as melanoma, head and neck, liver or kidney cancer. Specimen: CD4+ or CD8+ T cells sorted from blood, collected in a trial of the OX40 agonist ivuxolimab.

DNA for the CDR3: TGTGCCAGCGGAAGGACAGGGCTCTATGACTACACCTTC. Translation gives CASGRTGLYDYTF. The genes are TRBV6-1 and TRBJ1-2; 8 bases map to TRBD1. CDR3 size: 13 residues. The V gene's germline CDR1 is MNHNS and CDR2 SASEGT.